The 14 T cell receptor beta chains below all came from one sample that was sequenced in a study of cytomegalovirus exposure and HLA in healthy donors. The PCR used 60 Vbeta and 13 Jbeta primers. Repertoires were generated with immunoSEQ multiplex PCR, while TCRdb's copy carries only in-frame clones and drops some. Altogether 250,000 to 350,000 clones are present, 72% being singletons, with the ten largest covering 2% to 2.5%. Sequenced input: PBMCs. The receptors here all came from a female donor in good health and CMV-seronegative.

V usage is TRBV9 and J usage is TRBJ2-7; 8 bases agree with TRBD2. Germline V gives CDR1 SGDLS, CDR2 YYNGEE. This CDR3 spans 15 amino acids. J was trimmed by 0 bases and V by 0 bases; bases with no gene match: 2. The CDR3 DNA reads as TGTGCCAGCAGCGTAGGGCGGGAGGTCTCCTACGAGCAGTACTTC. It codes for CASSVGREVSYEQYF.

This clone was found once. This chain connects TRBV5-8 to TRBJ1-5; 11 bases are shared with TRBD1. Germline V lookup: CDR1 SGHTS, CDR2 YDEGEE. The CDR3 consists of 15 residues. Trimming cost V 3 bases and J 6 bases; bases outside gene matches: 5. The CDR3 region has the DNA TGTGCCAGCAGCTCTAGGACAGGGGGCGGTCAGCCCCAGCATTTT. Amino acids: CASSSRTGGGQPQHF.

This chain uses TRBV15 with TRBJ2-2; the match to TRBD2 covers 12 bases. The CDR3 sequence is 16 residues long. J gave up 7 bases and V 1 base, and 4 bases lay outside the gene matches. The germline V gene has CDR1 LNHNV and CDR2 YYDKDF (reference sequence). CDR3 amino acids: CATSRALAGGVGELFF. The CDR3, as DNA: TGTGCCACCAGCAGAGCTCTAGCGGGAGGGGTCGGGGAGCTGTTTTTT.

This clone was counted a single time. This chain uses TRBV5-1 with TRBJ1-1; D not certain. From germline, CDR1 is SGHRS and CDR2 YFSETQ. The CDR3 consists of 15 residues. V was clipped by 0 bases and J by 1 base, with 10 bases between them. CDR3 in amino acids: CASSLGHQKNTEAFF. Here the CDR3 DNA reads TGCGCCAGCAGCTTGGGTCACCAGAAGAACACTGAAGCTTTCTTT. The full variable domain, completed using reference TRBV5-1 and TRBJ1-1, is KAGVTQTPRYLIKTRGQQVTLSCSPISGHRSVSWYQQTPGQGLQFLFEYFSETQRNKGNFPGRFSGRQFSNSRSEMNVSTLELGDSALYLCASSLGHQKNTEAFFGQGTRLTVV.

CDR3: CASSDGEGGTQYF. The CDR3 region has the DNA TGTGCCAGCAGTGATGGTGAGGGTGGGACCCAGTACTTC. V and J are TRBV6-4 and TRBJ2-5, with D maybe TRBD2 (5 bases). V was pared by 3 bases and J by 7 bases, with 12 bases between. The CDR3 extends over 13 amino acids. Looked up from germline, CDR1 is MRHNA and CDR2 is SNTAGT.

This clone showed up just a few times. This chain uses TRBV19 with TRBJ1-1; the match to TRBD1 covers 9 bases. V gave up 4 bases and J gave up 10 bases; unmatched junction bases: 7. The germline V gene encodes CDR1 LNHDA and CDR2 SQIVND (reference sequence). The CDR3 is 13 amino acids. DNA of the CDR3: TGTGCCAGTAGTACCGGGACAGGGTGGGGAGCTTTCTTT. Its protein is CASSTGTGWGAFF. The complete variable domain, with remaining parts taken from reference TRBV19 and TRBJ1-1, reads DGGITQSPKYLFRKEGQNVTLSCEQNLNHDAMYWYRQDPGQGLRLIYYSQIVNDFQKGDIAEGYSVSREKKESFPLTVTSAQKNPTAFYLCASSTGTGWGAFFGQGTRLTVV.

The V gene is TRBV10-3, the J gene TRBJ2-2, with 10 bases that match TRBD2. CDR1 and CDR2 (germline): ENHRY, SYGVKD. V shed 0 bases, J shed 2 bases, and the junction held 9 bases outside the gene matches. The CDR3 sequence is 19 residues long. The CDR3 protein is CAISESRILAGVNTGELFF. DNA for the CDR3: TGTGCCATCAGTGAGTCCCGGATCCTAGCGGGGGTAAACACCGGGGAGCTGTTTTTT.

Only one count was recorded for this clone. J is TRBJ2-1 and V is TRBV7-3; perhaps TRBD2 as D (6 bases). V lost 2 bases and J lost 9, with 8 bases in between. CDR3 length: 12 amino acids. In germline, CDR1 is SGHTA, CDR2 FQGTGA. CDR3 sequence (DNA): TGTGCCAGCAGCTTATCAGCGGGTGAGCAGTTCTTC. The encoded protein is CASSLSAGEQFF.

Written as DNA, the CDR3 is TGTGCCAGCAGCTTAGTAGCGCCAAACTCCCATGAGCAGTTCTTC. Encoded protein: CASSLVAPNSHEQFF. The chain couples TRBV11-3 to TRBJ2-1; a possible D gene is TRBD2 (5 bases). Trimming removed 1 base at V and 8 bases at J, with 15 bases between. This CDR3 has 15 amino acids. Germline CDR1 and CDR2: SGHNT and YENEEA.

The chain is built from TRBV9 and TRBJ2-2, with 8 bases matching TRBD2. Looked up from germline, CDR1 is SGDLS and CDR2 is YYNGEE. Losses at the gene ends were 6 bases for V and 0 bases for J; bases not matched to a gene: 4. The CDR3 covers 15 residues. CDR3 protein: CASTQLAANTGELFF. The CDR3 nucleotides are TGTGCCAGCACCCAACTAGCGGCGAACACCGGGGAGCTGTTTTTT.

The chain couples TRBV5-1 to TRBJ2-6; TRBD2 matches 13 bases. Trimming removed 4 bases from V and 3 bases from J; junction bases left unmatched: 13. The CDR3 extends over 20 amino acids. Germline CDR1 is SGHRS and CDR2 is YFSETQ. CDR3: CASSPGLAGAGSGGANVLTF. In DNA, the CDR3 is TGCGCCAGCAGCCCAGGACTAGCGGGAGCAGGTTCGGGTGGGGCCAACGTCCTGACTTTC.

This clone was observed once. The chain combines TRBV4-1 with TRBJ1-2, with 7 positions matching TRBD1. Germline loops: CDR1 MGHRA, CDR2 YSYEKL. The junction had 12 bases not matched to a gene; V was cut back by 4 bases and J by 4 bases. The CDR3 sequence is 16 residues long. The CDR3, as DNA: TGCGCCAGCAGCCCCCAGAGGGGACAGTTAGCCTATGGCTACACCTTC. It is translated as CASSPQRGQLAYGYTF.

The J gene is TRBJ2-7, the V gene TRBV27, with 7 nucleotides matching TRBD2. The junction had 11 bases not matched to a gene; V was cut back by 5 bases and J by 4 bases. Germline V CDR1 and CDR2: MNHEY, SMNVEV (reference sequence). This CDR3 has 15 amino acids. DNA of the CDR3: TGTGCCAGCAGTCTCTCTAGCGGAAACGGGTACGAGCAGTACTTC. Its translation is CASSLSSGNGYEQYF.

This rearrangement joins TRBV5-8 to TRBJ2-7; no clear D gene. The CDR3 covers 13 residues. V shed 2 bases and J shed 2 bases, with 8 bases lying between them. In germline, CDR1 is SGHTS, CDR2 YDEGEE. This chain's CDR3 is CASSFGLPYEQYF. In DNA, the CDR3 is TGTGCCAGCAGCTTCGGTCTGCCCTACGAGCAGTACTTC.